One and the same sample provided the 14 T cell receptor beta chains below, sequenced in a study of T cell changes during pregnancy in multiple sclerosis (dated by TCRdb to the late 2010s). Libraries were constructed by the immunoSEQ multiplex PCR assay. TCRdb took this table from immuneACCESS and kept in-frame rearrangements with V and J called. Such tables lack part of the clones; where checked against another copy, unresolved V genes explain under half of the gap, and the rest is unexplained. This sample is represented by more than 90,000 clones; about nine tenths of them were singletons. 2.5% to 3.5% of the sample is held by the ten biggest clonotypes. The source material was peripheral blood, sampled in the second trimester of pregnancy. The receptors derive from a female donor with multiple sclerosis, enrolled in a pregnancy study.

The chain is built from TRBV6-1 and TRBJ2-5, with a weak D call TRBD1 (6 bases). The CDR3 runs to 14 residues. Between the trimmed V and J ends, which lost 9 bases and 2 bases, there was a span of 16 bases. Germline V gene sequence: CDR1 MNHNS, CDR2 SASEGT. CDR3 nucleotides: TGTGCCAGTAACAGGGATAGGCGGCAAGAGACCCAGTACTTC. Translation: CASNRDRRQETQYF.

The chain couples TRBV19 to TRBJ2-2; D perhaps matches TRBD2 (5 bases). This CDR3 region has 16 residues. Germline V gene data show CDR1 as LNHDA and CDR2 as SQIVND (reference sequence). V lost 6 bases, J lost 1 base, and 15 bases lay in between. The CDR3, as DNA: TGTGCCAGTAGGAAGGTTGGGGAGCTGAACACCGGGGAGCTGTTTTTT. Amino acid sequence: CASRKVGELNTGELFF.

This clone was seen more than once but under ten times. The chain has TRBV6-5 and TRBJ1-2; D call uncertain. CDR3 size: 13 residues. Per germline, CDR1 MNHEY and CDR2 SVGAGI. With 5 bases removed from V and 5 bases from J, the gap between germline ends came to 12 bases. CDR3 DNA sequence: TGTGCCAGCAGTCCCCGGGCGGGGTATGGCTACACCTTC. It is translated as CASSPRAGYGYTF.

The chain recombines TRBV2 with TRBJ1-2; tentative D call: TRBD1 (6 bases). This CDR3 region has 13 residues. V dropped 3 bases and J dropped 8 bases, with 13 bases sitting between them. Germline values: CDR1 SNHLY, CDR2 FYNNEI. The CDR3 DNA sequence: TGTGCCAGCAGTGATCCAGGGGCAGGGGGCTACACCTTC. Its translation is CASSDPGAGGYTF.

This chain links TRBV5-1 with TRBJ1-2; D is ambiguous. Germline assignment: CDR1 SGHRS and CDR2 YFSETQ. CDR3 length: 15 amino acids. V was clipped by 0 bases and J by 0 bases, with 9 bases between them. CDR3 in DNA: TGCGCCAGCAGCTTGGAAAGCCTAGCTAACTATGGCTACACCTTC. This codes for CASSLESLANYGYTF.

The chain recombines TRBV10-3 with TRBJ2-1; 9 nucleotides agree with TRBD2. In germline, CDR1 is ENHRY, CDR2 SYGVKD. The CDR3 runs to 15 residues. Trimming took 6 bases from V and 0 from J; bases not matched to a gene: 3. CDR3: CAIRNSGSSYNEQFF. As DNA, the CDR3 is TGTGCCATCAGAAATAGCGGGAGCTCCTACAATGAGCAGTTCTTC.

This sequence joins TRBV19 and TRBJ2-7; 8 bases match TRBD1. V shed 6 bases, J shed 2 bases, and the junction held 6 bases outside the gene matches. Germline V gene lookup returns CDR1 LNHDA and CDR2 SQIVND (reference sequence). The CDR3 loop spans 14 amino acids. The CDR3 DNA follows: TGTGCCAGTAGCGGACAGGGAAGAGCCTACGAGCAGTACTTC. The encoded protein is CASSGQGRAYEQYF.

The chain links TRBV6-6 to TRBJ2-1, with TRBD2 identical over 14 bases. Trimming at V came to 5 bases and at J to 9 bases, leaving 9 bases not matched to a gene. The germline CDR1 and CDR2 sequences are MNHNY and SVGAGI (reference sequence). The CDR3 spans 16 residues. The CDR3 DNA sequence: TGTGCCAGCAGTGGGATGGGACTAGCGGGAGTGGTTGAGCAGTTCTTC. Its translation: CASSGMGLAGVVEQFF.

V is TRBV19 and J is TRBJ2-2; no clear D. V shed 5 bases and J shed 7 bases, with 14 bases lying between them. The CDR3 is 14 residues long. The germline V gene has CDR1 LNHDA and CDR2 SQIVND (reference sequence). CDR3 coding DNA: TGTGCCAGTAGTCTGGCAGGTCGATTCGGGGAGCTGTTTTTT. It specifies CASSLAGRFGELFF.

The chain combines TRBV2 with TRBJ2-2; TRBD2 matches at 13 bases. CDR1 and CDR2 (germline): SNHLY, FYNNEI. The V segment lost 7 bases and the J segment 4 bases; nucleotides outside the gene matches: 9. This CDR3 region has 17 residues. The CDR3, as DNA: TGTGCCAGCAAACGGACTAGCGGGAGAGGGGGCACCGGGGAGCTGTTTTTT. It is translated as CASKRTSGRGGTGELFF.

The chain combines TRBV28 with TRBJ2-3, with 10 bases fitting TRBD2. V gave up 4 bases and J gave up 1 base; unmatched junction bases: 5. The CDR3 runs to 16 residues. In germline, CDR1 is MDHEN, CDR2 SYDVKM. CDR3 bases: TGTGCCAGCAGTTCTACCGGGACTAGCGGCACAGATACGCAGTATTTT. It encodes CASSSTGTSGTDTQYF.

This clone showed up just once. This chain links TRBV18 with TRBJ2-1, with 8 nucleotides matching TRBD1. V lost 1 base and J lost 6; bases outside the gene matches: 5. The CDR3 sequence is 15 residues long. Germline V gives CDR1 KGHSH, CDR2 LQKENI. CDR3 nucleotides: TGTGCCAGCTCACCACTGGACAGGGCGCTCAATGAGCAGTTCTTC. Encoded protein: CASSPLDRALNEQFF.

The chain links TRBV6-5 to TRBJ2-1; 9 nucleotides align to TRBD1. Trimming removed 0 bases from V and 4 bases from J; junction bases left unmatched: 4. The CDR3 has 16 residues. Germline V lookup: CDR1 MNHEY, CDR2 SVGAGI. The CDR3 spells CASSYSSGTGYNEQFF. The DNA for the CDR3 is TGTGCCAGCAGTTACTCTTCCGGGACAGGGTACAATGAGCAGTTCTTC.

The rearrangement joins TRBV4-1 to TRBJ2-7; 8 bases are shared with TRBD2. J lost 6 bases, V lost 1 base, and 8 bases had no gene match. The CDR3 is 15 amino acids. Germline V lookup: CDR1 MGHRA, CDR2 YSYEKL. The CDR3 reads CASSQGARTSFEQYF. The CDR3 coding sequence is TGCGCCAGCAGCCAAGGGGCGAGGACTAGCTTCGAGCAGTACTTC.